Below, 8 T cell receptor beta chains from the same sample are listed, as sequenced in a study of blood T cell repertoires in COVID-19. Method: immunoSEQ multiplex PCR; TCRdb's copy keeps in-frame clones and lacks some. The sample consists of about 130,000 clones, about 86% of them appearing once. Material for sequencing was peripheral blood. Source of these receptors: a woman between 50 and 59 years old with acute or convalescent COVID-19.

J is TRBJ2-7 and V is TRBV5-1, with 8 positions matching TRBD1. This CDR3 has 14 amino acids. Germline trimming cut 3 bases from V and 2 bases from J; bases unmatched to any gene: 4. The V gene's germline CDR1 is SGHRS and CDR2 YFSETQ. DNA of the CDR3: TGCGCCAGCAGCTCCGAACAGGGGGCCTACGAGCAGTACTTC. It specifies CASSSEQGAYEQYF.

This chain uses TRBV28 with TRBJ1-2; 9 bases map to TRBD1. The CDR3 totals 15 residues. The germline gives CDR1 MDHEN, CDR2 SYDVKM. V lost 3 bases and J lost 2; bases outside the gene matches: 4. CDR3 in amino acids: CASSFTGQGNYGYTF. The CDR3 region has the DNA TGTGCCAGCAGTTTCACGGGACAGGGAAACTATGGCTACACCTTC.

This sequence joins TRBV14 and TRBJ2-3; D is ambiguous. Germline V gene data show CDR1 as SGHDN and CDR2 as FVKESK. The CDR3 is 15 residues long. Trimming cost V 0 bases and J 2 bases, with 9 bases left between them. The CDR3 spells CASSQDMSYTDTQYF. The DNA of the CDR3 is TGTGCCAGCAGCCAAGATATGTCTTACACAGATACGCAGTATTTT.

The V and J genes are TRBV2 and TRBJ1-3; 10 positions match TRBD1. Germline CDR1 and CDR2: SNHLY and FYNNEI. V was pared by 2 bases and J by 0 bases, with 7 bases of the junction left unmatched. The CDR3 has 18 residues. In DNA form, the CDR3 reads TGTGCCAGCAGTGAACGGACAGGGGGATTCAGCTCTGGAAACACCATATATTTT. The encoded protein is CASSERTGGFSSGNTIYF. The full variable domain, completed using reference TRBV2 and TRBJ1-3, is EPEVTQTPSHQVTQMGQEVILRCVPISNHLYFYWYRQILGQKVEFLVSFYNNEISEKSEIFDDQFSVERPDGSNFTLKIRSTKLEDSAMYFCASSERTGGFSSGNTIYFGEGSWLTVV.

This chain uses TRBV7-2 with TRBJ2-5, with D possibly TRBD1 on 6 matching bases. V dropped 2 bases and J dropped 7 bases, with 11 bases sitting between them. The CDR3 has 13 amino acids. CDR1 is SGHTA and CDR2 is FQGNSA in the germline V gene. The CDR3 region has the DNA TGTGCCAGCAGCTTACAGGGGATGGGGACCCAGTACTTC. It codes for CASSLQGMGTQYF.

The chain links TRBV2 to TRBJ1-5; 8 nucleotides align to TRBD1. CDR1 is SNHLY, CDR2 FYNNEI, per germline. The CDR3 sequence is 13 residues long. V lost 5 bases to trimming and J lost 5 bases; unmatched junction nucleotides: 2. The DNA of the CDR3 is TGTGCCAGCAGTTGGGACAGGTATCAGCCCCAGCATTTT. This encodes CASSWDRYQPQHF.

The CDR3 region is CASSQRAGPSYNEQFF. The CDR3 region has the DNA TGTGCCAGCAGCCAAAGAGCGGGCCCCTCCTACAATGAGCAGTTCTTC. V is TRBV3-1 (or the pseudogene TRBV3-2) and J is TRBJ2-1, with D possibly matching TRBD2 (6 bases). Germline V CDR1 and CDR2: LGHDT, YNNKEL (reference sequence). This CDR3 has 16 residues. The V gene lost 2 bases and the J gene lost 0 bases, with 11 bases spanning the gap.

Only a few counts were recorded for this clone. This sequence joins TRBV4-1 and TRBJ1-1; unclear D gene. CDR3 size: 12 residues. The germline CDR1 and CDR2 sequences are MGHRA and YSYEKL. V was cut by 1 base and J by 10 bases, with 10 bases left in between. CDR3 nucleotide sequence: TGCGCCAGCAGCCAAGGAGAGGGCGTAGCTTTCTTT. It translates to CASSQGEGVAFF.